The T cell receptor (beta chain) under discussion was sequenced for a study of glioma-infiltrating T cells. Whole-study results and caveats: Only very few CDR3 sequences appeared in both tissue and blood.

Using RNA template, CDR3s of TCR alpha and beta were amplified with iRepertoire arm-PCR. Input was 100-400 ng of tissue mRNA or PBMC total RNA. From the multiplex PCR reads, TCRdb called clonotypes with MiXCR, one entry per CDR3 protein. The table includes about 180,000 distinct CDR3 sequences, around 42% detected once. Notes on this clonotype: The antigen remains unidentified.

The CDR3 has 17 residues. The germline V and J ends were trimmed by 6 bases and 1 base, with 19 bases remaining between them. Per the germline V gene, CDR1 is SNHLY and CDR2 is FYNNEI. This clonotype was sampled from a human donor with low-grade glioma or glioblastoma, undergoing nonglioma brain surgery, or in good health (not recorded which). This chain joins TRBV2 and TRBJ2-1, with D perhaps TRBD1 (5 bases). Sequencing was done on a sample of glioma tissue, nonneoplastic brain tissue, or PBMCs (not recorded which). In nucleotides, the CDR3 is TGTGCCAGCAGCGCACTCAGGGCCACGAGATCCTACAATGAGCAGTTCTTC. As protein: CASSALRATRSYNEQFF. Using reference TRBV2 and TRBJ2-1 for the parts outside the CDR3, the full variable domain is EPEVTQTPSHQVTQMGQEVILRCVPISNHLYFYWYRQILGQKVEFLVSFYNNEISEKSEIFDDQFSVERPDGSNFTLKIRSTKLEDSAMYFCASSALRATRSYNEQFFGPGTRLTVL.